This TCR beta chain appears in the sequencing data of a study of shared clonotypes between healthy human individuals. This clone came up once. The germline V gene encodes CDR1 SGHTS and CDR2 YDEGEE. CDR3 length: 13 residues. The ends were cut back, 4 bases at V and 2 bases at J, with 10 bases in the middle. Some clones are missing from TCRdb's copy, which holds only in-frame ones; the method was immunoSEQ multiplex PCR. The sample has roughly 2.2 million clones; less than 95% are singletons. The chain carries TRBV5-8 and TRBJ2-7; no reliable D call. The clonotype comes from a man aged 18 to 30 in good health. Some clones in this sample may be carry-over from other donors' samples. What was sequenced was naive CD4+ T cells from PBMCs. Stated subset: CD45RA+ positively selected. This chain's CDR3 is CASSQLPTYEQYF. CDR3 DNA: TGTGCCAGCAGCCAGCTCCCGACCTACGAGCAGTACTTC. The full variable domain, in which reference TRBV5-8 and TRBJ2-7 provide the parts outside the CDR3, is EAGVTQSPTHLIKTRGQQATLRCSPISGHTSVYWYQQALGLGLQFLLWYDEGEERNRGNFPPRFSGRQFPNYSSELNVNALELEDSALYLCASSQLPTYEQYFGPGTRLTVT.